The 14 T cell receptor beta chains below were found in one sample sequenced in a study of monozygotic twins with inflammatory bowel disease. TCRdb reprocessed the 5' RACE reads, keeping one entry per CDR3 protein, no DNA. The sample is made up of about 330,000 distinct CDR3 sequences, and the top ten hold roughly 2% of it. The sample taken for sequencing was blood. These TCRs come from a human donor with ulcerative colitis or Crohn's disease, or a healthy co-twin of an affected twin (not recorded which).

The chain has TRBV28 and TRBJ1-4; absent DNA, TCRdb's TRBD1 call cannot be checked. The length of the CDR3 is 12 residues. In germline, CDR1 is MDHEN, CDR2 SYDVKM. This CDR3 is CASSTGYEKLFF.

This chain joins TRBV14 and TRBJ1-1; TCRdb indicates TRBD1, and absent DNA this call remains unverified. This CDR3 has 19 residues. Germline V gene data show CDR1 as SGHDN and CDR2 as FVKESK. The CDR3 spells CASSQDIRGKVLVNTEAFF.

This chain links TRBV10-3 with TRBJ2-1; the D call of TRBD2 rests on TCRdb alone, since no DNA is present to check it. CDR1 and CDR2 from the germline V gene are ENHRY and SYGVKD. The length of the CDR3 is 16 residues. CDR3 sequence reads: CAISEPGTSGYNEQFF.

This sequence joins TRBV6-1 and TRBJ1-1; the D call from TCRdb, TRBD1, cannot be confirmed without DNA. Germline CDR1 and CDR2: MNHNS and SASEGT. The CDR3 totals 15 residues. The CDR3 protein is CASSEGRGMNTEAFF.

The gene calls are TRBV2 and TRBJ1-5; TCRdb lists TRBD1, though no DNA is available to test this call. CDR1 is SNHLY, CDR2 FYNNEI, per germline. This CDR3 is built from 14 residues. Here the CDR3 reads CASSEQGSNQPQHF.

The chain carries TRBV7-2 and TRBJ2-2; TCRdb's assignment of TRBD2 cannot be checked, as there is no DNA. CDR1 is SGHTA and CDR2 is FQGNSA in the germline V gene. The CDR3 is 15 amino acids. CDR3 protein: CASSSIAGNTGELFF.

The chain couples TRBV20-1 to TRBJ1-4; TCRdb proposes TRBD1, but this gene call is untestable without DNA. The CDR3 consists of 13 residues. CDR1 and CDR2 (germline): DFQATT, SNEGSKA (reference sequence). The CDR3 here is CSANGGSGEKLFF.

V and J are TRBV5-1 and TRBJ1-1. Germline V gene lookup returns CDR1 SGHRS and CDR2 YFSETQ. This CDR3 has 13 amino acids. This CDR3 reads CASSRGENTEAFF.

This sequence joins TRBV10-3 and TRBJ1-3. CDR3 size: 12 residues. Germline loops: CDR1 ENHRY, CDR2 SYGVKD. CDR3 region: CAIKTDGNTIYF.

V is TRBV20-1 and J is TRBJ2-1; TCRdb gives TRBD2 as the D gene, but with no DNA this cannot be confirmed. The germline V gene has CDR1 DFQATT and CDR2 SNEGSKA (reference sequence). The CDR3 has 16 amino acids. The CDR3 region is CSARDGGWSSYNEQFF.

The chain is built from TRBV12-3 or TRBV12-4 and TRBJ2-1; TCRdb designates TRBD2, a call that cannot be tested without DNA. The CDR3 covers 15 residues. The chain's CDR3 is CASRGEAGDYNEQFF.

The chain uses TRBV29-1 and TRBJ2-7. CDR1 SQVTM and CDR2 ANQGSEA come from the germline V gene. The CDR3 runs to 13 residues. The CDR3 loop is CSVEDGSSYEQYF.

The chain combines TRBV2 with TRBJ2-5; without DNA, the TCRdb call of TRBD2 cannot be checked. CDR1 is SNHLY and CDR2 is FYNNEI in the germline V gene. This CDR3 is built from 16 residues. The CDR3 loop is CASSEESASGRETQYF.

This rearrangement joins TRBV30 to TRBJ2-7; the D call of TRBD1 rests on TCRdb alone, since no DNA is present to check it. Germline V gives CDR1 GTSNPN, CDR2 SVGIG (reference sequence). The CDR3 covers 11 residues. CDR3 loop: CAWTNGGEQYF.